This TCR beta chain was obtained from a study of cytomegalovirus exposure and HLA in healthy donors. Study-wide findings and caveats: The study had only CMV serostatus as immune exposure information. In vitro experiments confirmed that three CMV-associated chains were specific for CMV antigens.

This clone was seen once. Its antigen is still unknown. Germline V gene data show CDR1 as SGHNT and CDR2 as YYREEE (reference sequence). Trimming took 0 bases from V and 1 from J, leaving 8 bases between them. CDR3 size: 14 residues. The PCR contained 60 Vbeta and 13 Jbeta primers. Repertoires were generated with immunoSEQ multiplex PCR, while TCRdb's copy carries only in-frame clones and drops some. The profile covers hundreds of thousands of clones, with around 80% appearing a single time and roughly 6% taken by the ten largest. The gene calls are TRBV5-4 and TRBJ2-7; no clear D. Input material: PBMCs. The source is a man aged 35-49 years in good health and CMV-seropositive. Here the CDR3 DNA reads TGTGCCAGCAGCTTGGACAGCCCTTCCTACGAGCAGTACGTC. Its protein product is CASSLDSPSYEQYV.